The 28 T cell receptor beta chains below come from one sample, sequenced in a study of brain T cells in children with intractable seizures. The method was immunoSEQ multiplex PCR; TCRdb's version includes in-frame clones alone and lacks a portion of them. The sample lists about 64,000 clones, about 96% occurring once. The sample in question was peripheral blood, obtained at surgery. These receptors were obtained from a boy in the first two years of life with focal cortical dysplasia and intractable seizures.

V and J are TRBV19 and TRBJ2-3; TRBD1 agrees at 11 bases. The germline CDR1 and CDR2 sequences are LNHDA and SQIVND (reference sequence). The CDR3 is 13 residues long. Trimming removed 10 bases from V and 5 bases from J; junction bases left unmatched: 5. CDR3 DNA: TGTGCCACGGGACAGGGGGTCAGAGATACGCAGTATTTT. It yields the protein CATGQGVRDTQYF. Full variable domain (outside the CDR3, taken from reference TRBV19 and TRBJ2-3): DGGITQSPKYLFRKEGQNVTLSCEQNLNHDAMYWYRQDPGQGLRLIYYSQIVNDFQKGDIAEGYSVSREKKESFPLTVTSAQKNPTAFYLCATGQGVRDTQYFGPGTRLTVL.

This clone appeared once. The chain has TRBV2 and TRBJ1-2; TRBD1 matches at 9 bases. CDR3 size: 15 residues. Germline values: CDR1 SNHLY, CDR2 FYNNEI. The V segment lost 6 bases and the J segment 2 bases; nucleotides outside the gene matches: 7. The CDR3 loop is CASSPQGQGNYGYTF. The CDR3, as DNA: TGTGCCAGCAGCCCCCAGGGACAGGGAAACTATGGCTACACCTTC.

The V and J genes are TRBV3-1 (or the pseudogene TRBV3-2) and TRBJ2-3, with unresolved D. With 2 bases removed from V and 5 bases from J, the gap between germline ends came to 2 bases. The CDR3 is 11 residues long. The germline gives CDR1 LGHDT, CDR2 YNNKEL (reference sequence). The CDR3 sequence: CASSQKDTQYF. The CDR3 nucleotides are TGTGCCAGCAGCCAAAAAGATACGCAGTATTTT.

The rearrangement links TRBV7-9 to TRBJ2-7; TRBD2 matches 12 bases. Germline CDR1 is SEHNR and CDR2 is FQNEAQ (reference sequence). The trim removed 4 bases at V and 4 bases at J, leaving 5 bases unmatched. The CDR3 totals 15 residues. The CDR3 region is CASSYGLAGKYEQYF. CDR3 bases: TGTGCCAGCAGCTATGGACTAGCGGGAAAATACGAGCAGTACTTC. The entire variable domain, with the rest obtained from reference TRBV7-9 and TRBJ2-7, is as follows: DTGVSQNPRHKITKRGQNVTFRCDPISEHNRLYWYRQTLGQGPEFLTYFQNEAQLEKSRLLSDRFSAERPKGSFSTLEIQRTEQGDSAMYLCASSYGLAGKYEQYFGPGTRLTVT.

The CDR3 spells CSVDRGYGYTF. CDR3 DNA: TGCAGCGTGGACAGGGGCTATGGCTACACCTTC. The chain combines TRBV29-1 with TRBJ1-2; 9 bases agree with TRBD1. The CDR3 spans 11 residues. V lost 6 bases and J lost 4; bases outside the gene matches: 0. Germline-derived CDR1 and CDR2 are SQVTM and ANQGSEA.

Only one count was recorded for this clone. The chain joins TRBV6-5 to TRBJ2-1, with 12 bases aligning to TRBD2. CDR1 MNHEY and CDR2 SVGAGI come from the germline V gene. The J segment lost 5 bases and the V segment lost 8 bases, leaving 4 bases of the junction unmatched. This CDR3 spans 14 amino acids. In DNA form, the CDR3 reads TGTGCCAGCGGTCTAGCGGGGGGGCACAATGAGCAGTTCTTC. Translated, it gives CASGLAGGHNEQFF.

Only one count was recorded for this clone. V gene TRBV7-2 combines with J gene TRBJ2-5; a weak D match, TRBD2 (5 bases). V shed 2 bases and J shed 0 bases, with 16 bases lying between them. This CDR3 is built from 17 residues. The germline V gene encodes CDR1 SGHTA and CDR2 FQGNSA. CDR3: CASSLNLRLRHQETQYF. Written as DNA, the CDR3 is TGTGCCAGCAGCTTAAATCTGCGACTACGACACCAAGAGACCCAGTACTTC.

V and J are TRBV6-4 and TRBJ2-7, with a possible D match to TRBD1 (6 bases). The germline V gene has CDR1 MRHNA and CDR2 SNTAGT. The germline V and J ends were trimmed by 5 bases and 1 base, with 12 bases remaining between them. This CDR3 is built from 14 residues. The CDR3 nucleotides read TGTGCCAGCAGTCGAAGGGACACGTCCTACGAGCAGTACTTC. Protein sequence: CASSRRDTSYEQYF.

CDR3 sequence reads: CASSSLGQGNTGELFF. CDR3 sequence (DNA): TGTGCCAGCAGCTCCCTTGGACAGGGGAACACCGGGGAGCTGTTTTTT. This rearrangement joins TRBV2 to TRBJ2-2, with 8 bases that match TRBD1. The CDR3 runs to 16 residues. From germline, CDR1 is SNHLY and CDR2 FYNNEI. J was trimmed by 1 base and V by 6 bases; bases with no gene match: 7.

This clone is a singleton in its sample. This chain uses TRBV2 with TRBJ1-2; 7 bases agree with TRBD1. The CDR3 has 14 residues. Trimming removed 4 bases from V and 0 bases from J; junction bases left unmatched: 2. Germline lookup yields CDR1 SNHLY and CDR2 FYNNEI. In DNA form, the CDR3 reads TGTGCCAGCAGTGTGGACAGGCCTAACTATGGCTACACCTTC. Amino acid sequence: CASSVDRPNYGYTF.

The V and J genes are TRBV27 and TRBJ2-7, with TRBD1 matching 11 bases. V shed 2 bases and J 1 base; nucleotides not matched to a gene: 4. This CDR3 has 16 amino acids. The germline gives CDR1 MNHEY, CDR2 SMNVEV (reference sequence). CDR3 sequence reads: CASSLAGQGASYEQYF. DNA for the CDR3: TGTGCCAGCAGTTTAGCTGGACAGGGGGCATCCTACGAGCAGTACTTC.

CDR3 DNA sequence: TGTGCCAGCAGCCTCAGAAGGGACTCCGACACAGATACGCAGTATTTT. As protein: CASSLRRDSDTDTQYF. The chain has TRBV7-9 and TRBJ2-3, with D tentatively TRBD2 (6 bases). Trimming stripped 5 bases from V and 2 bases from J, with 17 bases between. Germline CDR1 reads SEHNR; CDR2 reads FQNEAQ (reference sequence). The CDR3 contains 16 residues.

The chain combines TRBV7-2 with TRBJ2-5; 8 nucleotides match TRBD1. The V gene end was trimmed by 5 bases and the J gene end by 6 bases; junction bases not matched to a gene: 20. The V gene's germline CDR1 is SGHTA and CDR2 FQGNSA. The CDR3 is 18 amino acids. The CDR3 loop reads CASSHPRDRRPYDKTQYF. Here the CDR3 DNA reads TGTGCCAGCAGCCATCCCCGGGACAGGCGCCCGTATGACAAGACCCAGTACTTC.

The J gene is TRBJ1-2, the V gene TRBV11-2, with no clear D. There are 13 residues in the CDR3. With 0 bases removed from V and 7 bases from J, the gap between germline ends came to 9 bases. CDR1 and CDR2 (germline): SGHAT, FQNNGV. The CDR3 coding sequence is TGTGCCAGCAGCTTAGAATTTGCGTTTGGCTACACCTTC. It codes for CASSLEFAFGYTF.

This chain uses TRBV6-5 with TRBJ2-2, with TRBD1 matching 9 bases. Losses at the gene ends were 6 bases for V and 6 bases for J; bases not matched to a gene: 8. From germline, CDR1 is MNHEY and CDR2 SVGAGI. The CDR3 extends over 15 amino acids. CDR3 sequence (DNA): TGTGCCAGCAGACCGGGACAGGGCCCCGCCGGGGAGCTGTTTTTT. It is translated as CASRPGQGPAGELFF.

DNA for the CDR3: TGTGCCAGCTCACCGCTCCATAGTAGCACTGAAGCTTTCTTT. Amino acid sequence: CASSPLHSSTEAFF. This rearrangement joins TRBV18 to TRBJ1-1; no clear D. The CDR3 sequence is 14 residues long. With 3 bases removed from V and 4 bases from J, the gap between germline ends came to 12 bases. The germline gives CDR1 KGHSH, CDR2 LQKENI.

This clone was seen once. The chain carries TRBV19 and TRBJ2-7, with 8 bases identical to TRBD2. The CDR3 sequence is 16 residues long. The germline V gene has CDR1 LNHDA and CDR2 SQIVND (reference sequence). Germline trimming cut 3 bases from V and 2 bases from J; bases unmatched to any gene: 9. The CDR3 spells CASSIGGEVGTYEQYF. The DNA of the CDR3 is TGTGCCAGTAGTATCGGGGGGGAAGTTGGCACCTACGAGCAGTACTTC.

The gene calls are TRBV7-9 and TRBJ2-5, with D perhaps TRBD1 or TRBD2 (5 bases each). Trimming cost V 5 bases and J 4 bases, with 8 bases left between them. The CDR3 extends over 12 amino acids. The germline V gene encodes CDR1 SEHNR and CDR2 FQNEAQ (reference sequence). CDR3 region: CASSTRGETQYF. For the CDR3, the DNA is TGTGCCAGCAGCACGAGGGGAGAGACCCAGTACTTC.

V usage is TRBV19 and J usage is TRBJ2-3; a weak D match, TRBD2 (6 bases). The CDR3 is 17 amino acids. Germline V lookup: CDR1 LNHDA, CDR2 SQIVND (reference sequence). V lost 3 bases to trimming and J lost 4 bases, with 20 bases between them. This chain's CDR3 is CASSIHREIGRSDTQYF. The CDR3 DNA is TGTGCCAGTAGTATCCACCGGGAGATAGGTCGTTCAGATACGCAGTATTTT.

The chain recombines TRBV4-3 with TRBJ2-3; 8 nucleotides agree with TRBD2. Germline V lookup: CDR1 LGHNA, CDR2 YSLEER. J gave up 1 base and V 1 base, and 4 bases lay outside the gene matches. CDR3 size: 16 residues. CDR3 DNA: TGCGCCAGCAGCCAAGTCGGGGGGGGACGCACAGATACGCAGTATTTT. It yields the protein CASSQVGGGRTDTQYF.

The J gene is TRBJ2-3, the V gene TRBV10-3; the D is unclear. CDR1 ENHRY and CDR2 SYGVKD come from the germline V gene. The V end was cut by 3 bases, the J end by 0 bases, with 10 bases between. The length of the CDR3 is 15 residues. In DNA, the CDR3 is TGTGCCATCAGTGAACCGACTTCTAGCACAGATACGCAGTATTTT. Translating it yields CAISEPTSSTDTQYF.

J is TRBJ2-5 and V is TRBV11-2; D may be TRBD2 (7 bases). Trimming removed 4 bases from V and 5 bases from J, with 17 bases in between. CDR3 length equals 15 residues. The V gene's germline CDR1 is SGHAT and CDR2 FQNNGV. CDR3 sequence (DNA): TGTGCCAGCAGCTCCTCCGAGGGGAGGGGGGAGACCCAGTACTTC. Protein product: CASSSSEGRGETQYF.

This clone was seen once. This rearrangement joins TRBV27 to TRBJ2-3; D is perhaps TRBD2 (7 bases). The CDR3 totals 17 residues. Germline V gene sequence: CDR1 MNHEY, CDR2 SMNVEV (reference sequence). Deletions cut 0 bases from V and 1 base from J, with 14 bases between. The CDR3 sequence: CASSLSPKGGGTDTQYF. Written as DNA, the CDR3 is TGTGCCAGCAGTTTATCGCCAAAGGGGGGGGGCACAGATACGCAGTATTTT.

The CDR3 coding sequence is TGTGCCAGCAGCCATCGTAGGGGGCGCCCCCGGTGGGAGACCCAGTACTTC. Translated: CASSHRRGRPRWETQYF. This sequence joins TRBV3-1 (or the pseudogene TRBV3-2) and TRBJ2-5, with TRBD1 identical over 7 bases. The CDR3 has 17 amino acids. The germline CDR1 and CDR2 sequences are LGHDT and YNNKEL (reference sequence). The V segment lost 3 bases and the J segment 5 bases; nucleotides outside the gene matches: 15.

V usage is TRBV4-2 and J usage is TRBJ2-2, with D perhaps TRBD2 (6 bases). CDR1 is LGHNA and CDR2 is YNFKEQ in the germline V gene. V dropped 1 base and J dropped 1 base, with 10 bases sitting between them. This CDR3 is 16 amino acids long. The CDR3 sequence: CASSQGSAGNTGELFF. In DNA, the CDR3 is TGTGCCAGCAGCCAAGGGTCAGCGGGGAACACCGGGGAGCTGTTTTTT.

J is TRBJ2-5 and V is TRBV11-2; TRBD1 matches at 11 bases. V lost 4 bases and J lost 5; bases outside the gene matches: 9. The germline V gene has CDR1 SGHAT and CDR2 FQNNGV. The CDR3 length is 16 residues. CDR3: CASSSTGQGAGETQYF. For the CDR3, the DNA is TGTGCCAGCAGCTCCACTGGACAGGGGGCAGGCGAGACCCAGTACTTC.

This clone was found a few times. The chain carries TRBV2 and TRBJ1-2; D remains ambiguous. V was shortened by 4 bases and J by 4 bases, with 7 bases between the two germline ends. This CDR3 has 12 residues. Germline lookup yields CDR1 SNHLY and CDR2 FYNNEI. The CDR3 nucleotides are TGTGCCAGCAGTGGGTACGGCTATGGCTACACCTTC. It yields the protein CASSGYGYGYTF.

Only a few counts were recorded for this clone. The chain is built from TRBV4-1 and TRBJ1-5, with D uncertain. This CDR3 has 11 amino acids. CDR1 is MGHRA and CDR2 is YSYEKL in the germline V gene. The CDR3 loop is CAPVGSQPQHF. In nucleotides, the CDR3 is TGCGCGCCGGTGGGGTCTCAGCCCCAGCATTTT.